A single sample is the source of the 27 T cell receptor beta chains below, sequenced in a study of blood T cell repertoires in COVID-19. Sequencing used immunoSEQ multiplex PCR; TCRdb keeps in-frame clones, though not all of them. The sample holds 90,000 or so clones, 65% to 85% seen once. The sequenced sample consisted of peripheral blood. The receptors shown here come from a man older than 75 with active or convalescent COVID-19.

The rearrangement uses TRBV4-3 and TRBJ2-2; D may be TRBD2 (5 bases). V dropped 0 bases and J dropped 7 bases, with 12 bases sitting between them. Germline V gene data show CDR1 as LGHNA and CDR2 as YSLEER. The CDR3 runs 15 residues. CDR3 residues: CASSQDARAGGELFF. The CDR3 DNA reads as TGCGCCAGCAGCCAAGATGCTAGGGCGGGCGGGGAGCTGTTTTTT.

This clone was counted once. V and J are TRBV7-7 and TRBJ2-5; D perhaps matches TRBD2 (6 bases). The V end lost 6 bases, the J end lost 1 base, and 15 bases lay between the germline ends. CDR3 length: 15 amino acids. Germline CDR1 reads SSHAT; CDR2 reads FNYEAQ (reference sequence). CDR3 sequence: CASSPIHSGQETQYF. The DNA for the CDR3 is TGTGCCAGCAGTCCCATTCATAGCGGCCAAGAGACCCAGTACTTC. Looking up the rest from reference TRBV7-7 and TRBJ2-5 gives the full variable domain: GAGVSQSPRYKVTKRGQDVTLRCDPISSHATLYWYQQALGQGPEFLTYFNYEAQPDKSGLPSDRFSAERPEGSISTLTIQRTEQRDSAMYRCASSPIHSGQETQYFGPGTRLLVL.

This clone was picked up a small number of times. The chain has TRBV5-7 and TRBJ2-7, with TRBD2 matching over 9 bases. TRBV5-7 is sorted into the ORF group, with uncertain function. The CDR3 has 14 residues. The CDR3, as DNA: TGTAACACCCAGGCTAGCGGGGCCTCCTACGAGCAGTACTTC. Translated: CNTQASGASYEQYF.

The CDR3: CASSTRTGGIYYGYTF. The CDR3 DNA reads TGTGCCAGCAGCACGAGGACAGGGGGCATTTACTATGGCTACACCTTC. The chain uses TRBV5-5 and TRBJ1-2, with 11 bases matching TRBD1. With V trimmed by 4 bases and J by 3 bases, 8 bases remained unmatched. The CDR3 consists of 16 residues. Germline CDR1 reads SGHKS; CDR2 reads YYEKEE (reference sequence).

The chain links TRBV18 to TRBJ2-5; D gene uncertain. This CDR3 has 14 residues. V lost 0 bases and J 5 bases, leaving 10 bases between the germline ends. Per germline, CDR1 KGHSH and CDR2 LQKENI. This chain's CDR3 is CASSPPPLGETQYF. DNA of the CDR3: TGTGCCAGCTCACCACCGCCCCTCGGGGAGACCCAGTACTTC.

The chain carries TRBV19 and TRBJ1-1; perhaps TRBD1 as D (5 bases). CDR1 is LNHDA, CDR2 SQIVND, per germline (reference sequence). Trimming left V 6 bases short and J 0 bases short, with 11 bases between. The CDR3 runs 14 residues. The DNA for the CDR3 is TGTGCCAGTAGCCATGGGACTTTGAACACTGAAGCTTTCTTT. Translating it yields CASSHGTLNTEAFF.

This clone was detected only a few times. CDR3: CASSPPTGTGNNQPQHF. The CDR3 region has the DNA TGTGCCAGCTCACCACCTACCGGGACAGGGAACAATCAGCCCCAGCATTTT. The chain combines TRBV18 with TRBJ1-5, with 9 bases fitting TRBD1. V was clipped by 0 bases and J by 3 bases; unmatched bases: 6. Germline V gene data show CDR1 as KGHSH and CDR2 as LQKENI. The CDR3 runs to 17 residues. Full variable domain (missing parts from reference TRBV18 and TRBJ1-5): NAGVMQNPRHLVRRRGQEARLRCSPMKGHSHVYWYRQLPEEGLKFMVYLQKENIIDESGMPKERFSAEFPKEGPSILRIQQVVRGDSAAYFCASSPPTGTGNNQPQHFGDGTRLSIL.

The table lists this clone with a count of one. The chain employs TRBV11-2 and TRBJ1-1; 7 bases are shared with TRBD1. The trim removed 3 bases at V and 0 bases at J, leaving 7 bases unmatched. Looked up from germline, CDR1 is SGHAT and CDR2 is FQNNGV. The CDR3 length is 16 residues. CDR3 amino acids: CASSFTSTGLNTEAFF. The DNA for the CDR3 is TGTGCCAGCAGCTTTACCTCGACAGGGCTGAACACTGAAGCTTTCTTT.

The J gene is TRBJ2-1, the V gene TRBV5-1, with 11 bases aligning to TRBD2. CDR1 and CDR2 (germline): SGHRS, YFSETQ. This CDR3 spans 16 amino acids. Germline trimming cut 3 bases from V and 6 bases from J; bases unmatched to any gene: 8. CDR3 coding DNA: TGCGCCAGCAGCTCATTAGCGGGGGGGATTCCCAATGAGCAGTTCTTC. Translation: CASSSLAGGIPNEQFF. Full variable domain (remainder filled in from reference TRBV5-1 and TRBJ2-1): KAGVTQTPRYLIKTRGQQVTLSCSPISGHRSVSWYQQTPGQGLQFLFEYFSETQRNKGNFPGRFSGRQFSNSRSEMNVSTLELGDSALYLCASSSLAGGIPNEQFFGPGTRLTVL.

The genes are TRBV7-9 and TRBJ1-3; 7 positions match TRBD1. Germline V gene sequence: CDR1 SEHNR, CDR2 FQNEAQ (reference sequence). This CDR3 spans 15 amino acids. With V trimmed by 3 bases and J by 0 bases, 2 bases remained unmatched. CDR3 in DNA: TGTGCCAGCAGCTTCAGGGGGGCCTCTGGAAACACCATATATTTT. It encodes CASSFRGASGNTIYF.

Here the CDR3 DNA reads TGTGCCAGTAGTACCACAGGGGGGAGTCAGCCCCAGCATTTT. Protein product: CASSTTGGSQPQHF. V is TRBV19 and J is TRBJ1-5; TRBD1 matches at 8 bases. After removal of 4 bases from V and 6 bases from J, the junction contained 5 bases not matched to a gene. This CDR3 has 14 residues. Germline V lookup: CDR1 LNHDA, CDR2 SQIVND (reference sequence).

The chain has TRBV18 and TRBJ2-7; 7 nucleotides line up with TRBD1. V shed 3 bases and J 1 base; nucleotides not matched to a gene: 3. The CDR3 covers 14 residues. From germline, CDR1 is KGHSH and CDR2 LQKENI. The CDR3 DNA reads TGTGCCAGCTCACCCGGGACAGCTTCCTACGAGCAGTACTTC. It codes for CASSPGTASYEQYF.

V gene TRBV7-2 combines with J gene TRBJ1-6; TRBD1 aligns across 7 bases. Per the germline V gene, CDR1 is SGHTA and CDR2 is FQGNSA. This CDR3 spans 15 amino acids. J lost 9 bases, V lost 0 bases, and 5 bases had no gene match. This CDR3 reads CASSLADRRTSPLHF. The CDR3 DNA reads TGTGCCAGCAGCTTAGCGGACAGGCGGACTTCACCCCTCCACTTT.

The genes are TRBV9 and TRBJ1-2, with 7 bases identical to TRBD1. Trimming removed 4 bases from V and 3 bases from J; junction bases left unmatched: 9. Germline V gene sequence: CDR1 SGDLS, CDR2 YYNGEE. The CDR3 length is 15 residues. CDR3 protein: CASSSRTGSDYGYTF. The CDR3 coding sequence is TGTGCCAGCAGCTCACGGACAGGATCGGACTATGGCTACACCTTC.

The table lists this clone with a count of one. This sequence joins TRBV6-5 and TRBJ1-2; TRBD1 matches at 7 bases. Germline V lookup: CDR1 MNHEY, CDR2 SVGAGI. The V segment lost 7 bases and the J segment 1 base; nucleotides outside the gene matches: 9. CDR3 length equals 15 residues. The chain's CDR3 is CASIPDRDNNYGYTF. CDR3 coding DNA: TGTGCCAGCATCCCCGACAGGGATAATAACTATGGCTACACCTTC.

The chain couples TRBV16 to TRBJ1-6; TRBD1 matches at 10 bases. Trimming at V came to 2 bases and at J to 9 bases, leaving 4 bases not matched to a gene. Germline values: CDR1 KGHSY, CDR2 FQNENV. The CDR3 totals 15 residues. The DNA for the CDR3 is TGTGCCAGCAGCCAAACGACAGGGGGCGGTTCACCCCTCCACTTT. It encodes CASSQTTGGGSPLHF.

CDR3 loop: CASSSGGLGAPGLARHGYEQYF. In DNA, the CDR3 is TGCGCCAGCAGCTCAGGAGGTCTCGGGGCACCGGGACTAGCCCGTCATGGATACGAGCAGTACTTC. The J gene is TRBJ2-7, the V gene TRBV5-1; 9 bases are shared with TRBD2. The CDR3 is 22 amino acids. Germline V gene lookup returns CDR1 SGHRS and CDR2 YFSETQ. Trimming cost V 3 bases and J 4 bases; bases outside gene matches: 29.

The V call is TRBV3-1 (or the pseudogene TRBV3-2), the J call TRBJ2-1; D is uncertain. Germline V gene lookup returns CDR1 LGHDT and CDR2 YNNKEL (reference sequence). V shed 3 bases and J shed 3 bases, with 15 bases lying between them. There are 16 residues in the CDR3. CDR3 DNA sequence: TGTGCCAGCAGCCATCGTTGGCCCTCATACTACAATGAGCAGTTCTTC. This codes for CASSHRWPSYYNEQFF.

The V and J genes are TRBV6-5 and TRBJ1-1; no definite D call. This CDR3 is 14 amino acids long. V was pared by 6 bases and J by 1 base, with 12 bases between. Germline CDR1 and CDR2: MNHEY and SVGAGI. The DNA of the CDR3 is TGTGCCAGCAGGATGCAGATCCCGAACACTGAAGCTTTCTTT. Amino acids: CASRMQIPNTEAFF.

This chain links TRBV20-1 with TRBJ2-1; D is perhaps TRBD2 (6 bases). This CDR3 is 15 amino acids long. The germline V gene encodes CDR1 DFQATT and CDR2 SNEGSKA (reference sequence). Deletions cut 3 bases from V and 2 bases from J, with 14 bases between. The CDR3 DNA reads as TGCAGTGCTAGTCGGGGGTCGGTGGCCTACAATGAGCAGTTCTTC. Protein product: CSASRGSVAYNEQFF.

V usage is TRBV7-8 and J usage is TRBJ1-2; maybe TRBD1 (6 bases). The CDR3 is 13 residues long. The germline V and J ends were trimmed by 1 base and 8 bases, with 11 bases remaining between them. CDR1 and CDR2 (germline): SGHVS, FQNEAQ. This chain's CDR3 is CASSLVNRAGYTF. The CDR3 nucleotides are TGTGCCAGCAGCTTAGTAAACAGGGCCGGCTACACCTTC.

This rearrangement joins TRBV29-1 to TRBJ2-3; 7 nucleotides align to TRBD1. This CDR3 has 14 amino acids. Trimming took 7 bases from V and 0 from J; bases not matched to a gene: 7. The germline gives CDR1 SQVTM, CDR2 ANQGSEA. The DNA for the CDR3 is TGCAGCGGATCCCGACAGGGTAGCACAGATACGCAGTATTTT. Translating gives CSGSRQGSTDTQYF.

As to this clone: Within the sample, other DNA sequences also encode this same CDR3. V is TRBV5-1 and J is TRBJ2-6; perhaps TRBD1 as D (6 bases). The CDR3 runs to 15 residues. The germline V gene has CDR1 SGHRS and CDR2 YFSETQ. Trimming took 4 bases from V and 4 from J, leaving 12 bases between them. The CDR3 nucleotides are TGCGCCAGCAGCCTGACAGGTCTGGGGGCCAACGTCCTGACTTTC. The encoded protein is CASSLTGLGANVLTF.

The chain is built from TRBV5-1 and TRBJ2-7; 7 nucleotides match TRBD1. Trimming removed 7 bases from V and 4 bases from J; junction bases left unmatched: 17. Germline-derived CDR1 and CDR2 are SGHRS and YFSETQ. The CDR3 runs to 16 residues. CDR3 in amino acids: CASSAPTDRPGYEQYF. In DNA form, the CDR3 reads TGCGCCAGCTCGGCCCCGACGGACAGGCCGGGATACGAGCAGTACTTC.

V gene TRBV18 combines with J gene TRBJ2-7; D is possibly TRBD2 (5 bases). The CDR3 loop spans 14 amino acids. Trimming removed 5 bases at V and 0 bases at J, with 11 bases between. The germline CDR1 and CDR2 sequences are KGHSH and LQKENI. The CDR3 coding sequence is TGTGCCAGCTCAGAGAGTCGGGACTCCTACGAGCAGTACTTC. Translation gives CASSESRDSYEQYF.

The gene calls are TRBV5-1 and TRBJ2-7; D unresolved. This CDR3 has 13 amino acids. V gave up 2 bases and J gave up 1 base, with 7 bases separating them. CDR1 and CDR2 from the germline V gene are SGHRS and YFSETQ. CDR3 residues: CASSLPESYEQYF. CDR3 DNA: TGCGCCAGCAGCTTACCAGAATCCTACGAGCAGTACTTC.

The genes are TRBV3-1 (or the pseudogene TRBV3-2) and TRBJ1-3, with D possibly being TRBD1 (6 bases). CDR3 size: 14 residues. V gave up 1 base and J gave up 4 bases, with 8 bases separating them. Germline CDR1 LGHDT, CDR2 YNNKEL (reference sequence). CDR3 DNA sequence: TGTGCCAGCAGCCAAGTGGGACACGGAAACACCATATATTTT. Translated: CASSQVGHGNTIYF.